Presented here are 18 T cell receptor beta chains from one specimen sequenced in a study of T cell repertoires in cytomegalovirus infection. A single record per CDR3 protein comes from TCRdb applying MiXCR to the reads. The sample consists of roughly 230,000 distinct CDR3 sequences, 6.5% of them appearing once. The sample consisted of PBMCs. The receptors originated from a human donor in good health (CMV status not recorded). Some clones in this sample may be carry-over from other donors' samples.

The table lists this clonotype with many counts. In nucleotides, the CDR3 is TGTGCCAGCAGCTCCCCCTCACGAAACACCATATATTTT. It is translated as CASSSPSRNTIYF. The chain couples TRBV7-8 to TRBJ1-3; D uncertain. Germline CDR1 SGHVS, CDR2 FQNEAQ. CDR3 length: 13 amino acids. V gave up 4 bases and J gave up 5 bases, with 9 bases separating them.

The V and J genes are TRBV27 and TRBJ2-5, with no clear D. This CDR3 spans 15 amino acids. CDR1 and CDR2 (germline): MNHEY, SMNVEV (reference sequence). The ends were cut back, 2 bases at V and 5 bases at J, with 15 bases in the middle. The CDR3 is CASSLKSTLQETQYF. The CDR3 nucleotides are TGTGCCAGCAGTTTAAAGTCTACCCTCCAGGAGACCCAGTACTTC.

This clonotype was seen only a few times. The gene calls are TRBV5-1 and TRBJ1-4; no clear D. The CDR3 loop spans 14 amino acids. Germline V gene lookup returns CDR1 SGHRS and CDR2 YFSETQ. V lost 3 bases to trimming and J lost 5 bases, with 11 bases between them. The CDR3 here is CASSSGRMNEKLFF. CDR3 nucleotide sequence: TGCGCCAGCAGCTCCGGACGGATGAATGAAAAACTGTTTTTT.

This clonotype showed up many times. The V gene is TRBV6-5, the J gene TRBJ2-6, with D possibly being TRBD2 (5 bases). Deletions cut 0 bases from V and 2 bases from J, with 8 bases between. This CDR3 contains 16 residues. Germline V gene data show CDR1 as MNHEY and CDR2 as SVGAGI. The CDR3 loop reads CASSYSTGAGANVLTF. CDR3 coding DNA: TGTGCCAGCAGTTACTCGACCGGGGCTGGGGCCAACGTCCTGACTTTC.

The rearrangement joins TRBV7-2 to TRBJ2-2; D is ambiguous. V lost 8 bases and J lost 5, with 15 bases in between. This CDR3 has 14 amino acids. Germline V gene data show CDR1 as SGHTA and CDR2 as FQGNSA. The CDR3 region has the DNA TGTGCCAGCGGGTACAGCGTAAGGACCGGGGAGCTGTTTTTT. Translated: CASGYSVRTGELFF.

This clonotype showed up many times. The V gene is TRBV6-1, the J gene TRBJ1-6; a weak D match, TRBD1 (5 bases). The germline CDR1 and CDR2 sequences are MNHNS and SASEGT. There are 15 residues in the CDR3. Trimming pared 5 bases from V and 6 bases from J, leaving 14 bases between. The CDR3 nucleotides read TGTGCCAGCAGTACAGCTTTTGACAGTAATTCACCCCTCCACTTT. Encoded protein: CASSTAFDSNSPLHF.

There are many counts of this clonotype. This chain links TRBV29-1 with TRBJ1-5; tentatively, D is TRBD1 (6 bases). Germline lookup yields CDR1 SQVTM and CDR2 ANQGSEA. The CDR3 sequence is 13 residues long. Trimming took 5 bases from V and 3 from J, leaving 11 bases between them. The CDR3 loop is CSVLDRYNQPQHF. CDR3 sequence (DNA): TGCAGCGTTCTCGACAGGTACAATCAGCCCCAGCATTTT.

This clonotype was observed at least ten times. This chain connects TRBV6-1 to TRBJ1-1, with 7 nucleotides matching TRBD1. V lost 5 bases, J lost 0 bases, and 6 bases stayed unmatched. The CDR3 sequence is 15 residues long. From germline, CDR1 is MNHNS and CDR2 SASEGT. This CDR3 is CASSSDRIMNTEAFF. The CDR3 coding sequence is TGTGCCAGCAGTTCGGACAGGATAATGAACACTGAAGCTTTCTTT.

This chain uses TRBV5-1 with TRBJ1-2, with D possibly matching TRBD1 (5 bases). V was clipped by 4 bases and J by 10 bases, with 17 bases between them. CDR1 is SGHRS and CDR2 is YFSETQ in the germline V gene. CDR3 length: 13 residues. CDR3 loop: CASSRGENAPYTF. The DNA of the CDR3 is TGCGCCAGCAGCCGGGGGGAGAACGCCCCCTACACCTTC.

This clonotype was counted many times. The gene calls are TRBV5-5 and TRBJ2-5, with D perhaps given as TRBD1 or TRBD2 (5 bases each). Germline V gives CDR1 SGHKS, CDR2 YYEKEE (reference sequence). Deletions cut 10 bases from V and 5 bases from J, with 18 bases between. The CDR3 consists of 13 residues. This CDR3 reads CAVQTAPGETQYF. The CDR3, as DNA: TGTGCCGTACAGACAGCCCCGGGGGAGACCCAGTACTTC.

The rearrangement joins TRBV20-1 to TRBJ2-5; D possibly matches TRBD1 or TRBD2 (5 bases each). In germline, CDR1 is DFQATT, CDR2 SNEGSKA (reference sequence). With 0 bases removed from V and 5 bases from J, the gap between germline ends came to 16 bases. The CDR3 loop spans 15 amino acids. The CDR3 here is CSARDFRQGVETQYF. In DNA, the CDR3 is TGCAGTGCTAGAGATTTTAGGCAGGGAGTGGAGACCCAGTACTTC.

The chain uses TRBV9 and TRBJ1-4; D gene uncertain. Trimming cost V 0 bases and J 5 bases, with 8 bases left between them. The CDR3 runs to 14 residues. Germline V gene data show CDR1 as SGDLS and CDR2 as YYNGEE. Here the CDR3 reads CASSVGVGNEKLFF. CDR3 sequence (DNA): TGTGCCAGCAGCGTAGGTGTGGGGAATGAAAAACTGTTTTTT.

This clonotype has at least ten counts. The rearrangement uses TRBV5-6 and TRBJ1-6, with 10 bases that match TRBD1. The J segment lost 9 bases and the V segment lost 4 bases, leaving 10 bases of the junction unmatched. CDR3 length equals 16 residues. From germline, CDR1 is SGHDT and CDR2 YYEEEE. This CDR3 is CASSRYTTGGVSPLHF. CDR3 sequence (DNA): TGTGCCAGCAGCCGATACACGACAGGGGGCGTTTCACCCCTCCACTTT. Full variable domain (missing parts from reference TRBV5-6 and TRBJ1-6): DAGVTQSPTHLIKTRGQQVTLRCSPKSGHDTVSWYQQALGQGPQFIFQYYEEEERQRGNFPDRFSGHQFPNYSSELNVNALLLGDSALYLCASSRYTTGGVSPLHFGNGTRLTVT.

The genes are TRBV20-1 and TRBJ2-2, with D possibly matching TRBD2 (6 bases). Germline-derived CDR1 and CDR2 are DFQATT and SNEGSKA (reference sequence). The CDR3 totals 13 residues. Trimming cost V 6 bases and J 5 bases, with 13 bases left between them. The CDR3 protein is CSAPVGGTGELFF. The CDR3 bases are TGCAGTGCGCCAGTCGGGGGAACCGGGGAGCTGTTTTTT.

This clonotype was observed many times. J is TRBJ2-1 and V is TRBV5-6; 8 nucleotides match TRBD1. Germline CDR1 reads SGHDT; CDR2 reads YYEEEE. The CDR3 has 15 amino acids. With 2 bases clipped from V and 2 bases from J, the junction kept 3 bases outside the gene matches. CDR3 bases: TGTGCCAGCAGCTTAACAGGGGGTCCCTACAATGAGCAGTTCTTC. Amino acid sequence: CASSLTGGPYNEQFF.

This clonotype came up many times. The V and J genes are TRBV11-2 and TRBJ2-3; unclear D gene. V lost 1 base and J lost 6, with 14 bases in between. Germline loops: CDR1 SGHAT, CDR2 FQNNGV. The CDR3 spans 15 residues. The CDR3 region is CASSLGGRHRDTQYF. The DNA for the CDR3 is TGTGCCAGCAGCTTAGGAGGCCGACATAGGGATACGCAGTATTTT.

Ten or more counts support this clonotype. The J gene is TRBJ2-5, the V gene TRBV20-1; tentative D call: TRBD1 (5 bases). V was clipped by 5 bases and J by 5 bases, with 18 bases between them. This CDR3 is built from 14 residues. Germline loops: CDR1 DFQATT, CDR2 SNEGSKA (reference sequence). CDR3: CSAARQSLLETQYF. The CDR3 region has the DNA TGCAGTGCTGCCCGACAGAGTCTATTGGAGACCCAGTACTTC.

This clonotype turned up a few times. The rearrangement links TRBV5-1 to TRBJ2-5, with D possibly being TRBD1 (6 bases). Trimming pared 4 bases from V and 1 base from J, leaving 14 bases between. The CDR3 totals 15 residues. The V gene's germline CDR1 is SGHRS and CDR2 YFSETQ. CDR3 protein: CASSPSGDRQETQYF. CDR3 DNA sequence: TGCGCCAGCAGCCCTTCAGGGGACCGCCAAGAGACCCAGTACTTC.